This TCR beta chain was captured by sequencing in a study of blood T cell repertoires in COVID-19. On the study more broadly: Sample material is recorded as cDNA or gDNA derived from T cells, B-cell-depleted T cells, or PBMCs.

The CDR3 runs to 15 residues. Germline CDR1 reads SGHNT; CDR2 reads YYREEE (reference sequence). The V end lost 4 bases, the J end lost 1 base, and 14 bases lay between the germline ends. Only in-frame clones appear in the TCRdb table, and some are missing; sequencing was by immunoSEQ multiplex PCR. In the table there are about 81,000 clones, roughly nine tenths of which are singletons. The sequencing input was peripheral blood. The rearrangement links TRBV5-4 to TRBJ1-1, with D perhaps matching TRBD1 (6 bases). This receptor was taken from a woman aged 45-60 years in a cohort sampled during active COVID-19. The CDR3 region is CASSTIQGWNTEAFF. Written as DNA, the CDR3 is TGTGCCAGCAGCACTATACAGGGATGGAACACTGAAGCTTTCTTT.